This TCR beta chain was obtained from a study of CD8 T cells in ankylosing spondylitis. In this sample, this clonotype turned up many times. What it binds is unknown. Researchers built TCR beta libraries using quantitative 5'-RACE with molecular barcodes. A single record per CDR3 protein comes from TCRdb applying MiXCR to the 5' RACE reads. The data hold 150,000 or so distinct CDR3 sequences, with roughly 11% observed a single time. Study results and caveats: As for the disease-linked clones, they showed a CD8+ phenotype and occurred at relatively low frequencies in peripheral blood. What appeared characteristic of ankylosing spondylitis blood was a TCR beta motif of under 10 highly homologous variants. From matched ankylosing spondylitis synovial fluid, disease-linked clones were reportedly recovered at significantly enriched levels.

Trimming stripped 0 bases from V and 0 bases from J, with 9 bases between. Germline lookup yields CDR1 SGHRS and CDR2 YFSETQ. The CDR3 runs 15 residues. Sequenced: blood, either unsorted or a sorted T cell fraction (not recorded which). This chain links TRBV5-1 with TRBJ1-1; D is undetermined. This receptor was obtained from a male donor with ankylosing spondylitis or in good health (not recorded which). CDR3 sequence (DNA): TGCGCCAGCAGCTTGGACCCGGTCGTGAACACTGAAGCTTTCTTT. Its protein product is CASSLDPVVNTEAFF. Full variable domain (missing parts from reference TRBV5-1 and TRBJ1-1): KAGVTQTPRYLIKTRGQQVTLSCSPISGHRSVSWYQQTPGQGLQFLFEYFSETQRNKGNFPGRFSGRQFSNSRSEMNVSTLELGDSALYLCASSLDPVVNTEAFFGQGTRLTVV.